Shown below are 17 T cell receptor beta chains from a single sample sequenced in a study of T cells after yellow fever vaccination. TCRdb redid the calling of the 5' RACE reads with MiXCR, one entry per CDR3 protein. The sample comprises around 250,000 distinct CDR3 sequences, 6% to 7.5% of which are singletons, and approximately 0.85% rests with the top ten. The specimen comprised CD4+ T cells sorted from PBMCs, sampled 15 days after the yellow fever booster vaccination. These receptor sequences come from a man in his thirties or forties who received the YFV17D yellow fever vaccine.

The table lists this clonotype with many counts. This chain connects TRBV20-1 to TRBJ2-5; D tentatively fits TRBD1 or TRBD2 (6 bases each). The CDR3 covers 14 residues. The germline V gene encodes CDR1 DFQATT and CDR2 SNEGSKA (reference sequence). The V and J ends lost 4 bases and 5 bases respectively, with 17 bases between them. The chain's CDR3 is CSANRGLRSETQYF. In DNA form, the CDR3 reads TGCAGTGCTAACCGGGGGCTGCGATCGGAGACCCAGTACTTC.

This clonotype was recorded at least ten times. The chain carries TRBV4-1 and TRBJ2-1; 8 bases map to TRBD1. V lost 2 bases to trimming and J lost 7 bases; unmatched junction nucleotides: 10. This CDR3 region has 16 residues. Germline CDR1 is MGHRA and CDR2 is YSYEKL. The CDR3 spells CASSQPLRTGNNEQFF. In nucleotides, the CDR3 is TGCGCCAGCAGCCAACCTCTCAGGACAGGGAATAATGAGCAGTTCTTC.

A few counts support this clonotype. This sequence joins TRBV7-2 and TRBJ2-5, with TRBD1 matching 7 bases. Trimming cost V 4 bases and J 5 bases; bases outside gene matches: 7. CDR3 length equals 14 residues. Per the germline V gene, CDR1 is SGHTA and CDR2 is FQGNSA. The CDR3 DNA reads TGTGCCAGCAGCTATCTACAGGGGCGGGAGACCCAGTACTTC. Protein sequence: CASSYLQGRETQYF.

In this sample, this clonotype turned up a few times. This chain uses TRBV7-2 with TRBJ2-7; D gene unclear. The CDR3 runs 14 residues. Trimming shortened V by 4 bases and J by 6 bases, and 16 bases separated the two germline ends. Germline V gives CDR1 SGHTA, CDR2 FQGNSA. The chain's CDR3 is CASSSSGVPSEQYF. In DNA, the CDR3 is TGTGCCAGCAGCTCCTCAGGAGTACCCTCCGAGCAGTACTTC.

CDR3 protein: CASSLGGRGGATQYF. For the CDR3, the DNA is TGTGCCAGCAGCTTAGGGGGCCGGGGAGGCGCGACCCAGTACTTC. This rearrangement joins TRBV7-6 to TRBJ2-5; maybe TRBD2 (6 bases). V was clipped by 1 base and J by 7 bases, with 16 bases between them. The CDR3 spans 15 residues. Germline V gene sequence: CDR1 SGHVS, CDR2 FNYEAQ.

The V call is TRBV15, the J call TRBJ2-5; no reliable D call. This CDR3 region has 13 residues. V was shortened by 2 bases and J by 1 base, with 5 bases between the two germline ends. CDR1 and CDR2 from the germline V gene are LNHNV and YYDKDF (reference sequence). CDR3 sequence reads: CATSRRSQETQYF. The CDR3 nucleotides read TGTGCCACCAGCAGAAGGTCCCAAGAGACCCAGTACTTC.

The V gene is TRBV27, the J gene TRBJ1-5; TRBD1 is a possible D gene (5 bases). The CDR3 is 14 amino acids. Deletions cut 0 bases from V and 7 bases from J, with 10 bases between. The V gene's germline CDR1 is MNHEY and CDR2 SMNVEV (reference sequence). The CDR3: CASSLSSGRQPQHF. CDR3 in DNA: TGTGCCAGCAGTTTATCGTCGGGGCGGCAGCCCCAGCATTTT.

The gene calls are TRBV20-1 and TRBJ2-3; D is possibly TRBD2 (6 bases). The V gene's germline CDR1 is DFQATT and CDR2 SNEGSKA (reference sequence). This CDR3 region has 17 residues. Trimming took 3 bases from V and 1 from J, leaving 20 bases between them. This CDR3 reads CSARGLGRRGGTDTQYF. In DNA, the CDR3 is TGCAGTGCTAGGGGGCTGGGTAGGAGGGGTGGCACAGATACGCAGTATTTT.

The chain combines TRBV9 with TRBJ2-3; D unclear. The CDR3 has 13 residues. Per the germline V gene, CDR1 is SGDLS and CDR2 is YYNGEE. V was shortened by 4 bases and J by 5 bases, with 11 bases between the two germline ends. CDR3 nucleotides: TGTGCCAGCAGCAAGATGTCAGGAGATACGCAGTATTTT. This gives the protein CASSKMSGDTQYF.

This clonotype was counted only a few times. The V gene is TRBV27, the J gene TRBJ2-5, with a tentative D call TRBD1 (5 bases). CDR1 MNHEY and CDR2 SMNVEV come from the germline V gene (reference sequence). The CDR3 sequence is 14 residues long. Trimming pared 4 bases from V and 2 bases from J, leaving 11 bases between. CDR3 in amino acids: CASSSAGIQETQYF. The CDR3 DNA is TGTGCCAGCAGTTCCGCAGGGATTCAAGAGACCCAGTACTTC.

This rearrangement joins TRBV6-1 to TRBJ2-1; 9 positions agree with TRBD2. CDR1 and CDR2 (germline): MNHNS, SASEGT. V was pared by 8 bases and J by 9 bases, with 8 bases of the junction left unmatched. There are 13 residues in the CDR3. The CDR3 here is CASLASGNGEQFF. CDR3 coding DNA: TGTGCCAGCTTGGCTAGCGGGAACGGTGAGCAGTTCTTC.

The chain has TRBV24-1 and TRBJ1-2; D is perhaps TRBD1 (6 bases). The germline V gene encodes CDR1 KGHDR and CDR2 SFDVKD. V lost 4 bases and J 6 bases, leaving 14 bases between the germline ends. The CDR3 has 14 residues. CDR3 loop: CATSDQGKWHGYTF. The CDR3 DNA is TGTGCCACCAGTGACCAGGGGAAGTGGCATGGCTACACCTTC.

There are many counts of this clonotype. The CDR3 sequence: CAWSPTGVNEQYF. CDR3 sequence (DNA): TGTGCCTGGAGTCCTACAGGGGTCAACGAGCAGTACTTC. V is TRBV30 and J is TRBJ2-7, with 7 bases identical to TRBD1. CDR3 length: 13 residues. Trimming took 2 bases from V and 5 from J; bases not matched to a gene: 6. Germline CDR1 is GTSNPN and CDR2 is SVGIG (reference sequence).

This clonotype was seen more than once but under ten times. The chain has TRBV30 and TRBJ2-3, with 8 bases aligning to TRBD2. CDR3 length equals 15 residues. CDR1 GTSNPN and CDR2 SVGIG come from the germline V gene (reference sequence). J was trimmed by 1 base and V by 3 bases; bases with no gene match: 6. This CDR3 reads CAWRVAGWGTDTQYF. CDR3 sequence (DNA): TGTGCCTGGAGGGTAGCGGGATGGGGCACAGATACGCAGTATTTT.

This clonotype was detected a few times. The genes are TRBV30 and TRBJ2-7; TRBD1 agrees at 10 bases. The trim removed 5 bases at V and 5 bases at J, leaving 12 bases unmatched. The CDR3 has 15 residues. Germline V gene sequence: CDR1 GTSNPN, CDR2 SVGIG (reference sequence). Here the CDR3 reads CAWGGTGTGVNEQYF. CDR3 DNA: TGTGCCTGGGGCGGGACCGGGACAGGGGTCAACGAGCAGTACTTC.

This clonotype was seen repeatedly, ten times or more. CDR3 sequence (DNA): TGCAGCGTTGCATTAGCCAATGAGCAGTTCTTC. Protein sequence: CSVALANEQFF. The chain joins TRBV29-1 to TRBJ2-1; D gene uncertain. The CDR3 is 11 amino acids. Germline CDR1 is SQVTM and CDR2 is ANQGSEA. V was trimmed by 4 bases and J by 6 bases, leaving 7 bases between them.

This clonotype came up once. A single base separates this from a much larger clone, so it may be a read error. This rearrangement joins TRBV6-5 to TRBJ2-7; TRBD1 agrees at 9 bases. The junction had 6 bases not matched to a gene; V was cut back by 4 bases and J by 2 bases. Germline-derived CDR1 and CDR2 are MNHEY and SVGAGI. The CDR3 is 15 amino acids. CDR3 loop: CASSSTWTGAYEQYF. In DNA, the CDR3 is TGTGCCAGCAGTTCCACCTGGACAGGGGCCTACGAGCAGTACTTC.